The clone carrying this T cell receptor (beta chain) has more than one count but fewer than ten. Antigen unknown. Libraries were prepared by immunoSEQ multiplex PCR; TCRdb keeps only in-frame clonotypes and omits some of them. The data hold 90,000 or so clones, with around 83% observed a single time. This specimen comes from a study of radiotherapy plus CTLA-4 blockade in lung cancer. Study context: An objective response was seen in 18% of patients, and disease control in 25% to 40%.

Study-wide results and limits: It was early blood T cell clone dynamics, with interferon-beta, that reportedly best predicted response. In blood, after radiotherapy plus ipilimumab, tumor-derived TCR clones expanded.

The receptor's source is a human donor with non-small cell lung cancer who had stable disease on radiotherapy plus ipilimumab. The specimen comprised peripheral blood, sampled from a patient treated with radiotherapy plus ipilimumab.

CDR3 in amino acids: CARSIFPARTSGSPSGTDTQYF. Written as DNA, the CDR3 is TGTGCCAGAAGCATCTTTCCCGCCCGAACTAGCGGGAGTCCTTCGGGCACAGATACGCAGTATTTT. The gene calls are TRBV5-3 and TRBJ2-3; 11 bases align to TRBD2. TRBV5-3 falls under the ORF class, with uncertain function. V dropped 4 bases and J dropped 1; count of bases not matched to a gene: 23. This CDR3 has 22 residues.